Following are 20 T cell receptor beta chains from one sample sequenced in a study of chemoradiotherapy in HPV16-positive cancers. The data were produced by immunoSEQ multiplex PCR, yet TCRdb's version contains in-frame clones alone and is incomplete. Among roughly 14,000 clones, approximately 91% were seen once, and the ten largest hold around 2.8%. Material: blood, obtained from a patient who underwent chemoradiotherapy. The receptors shown here come from a human donor with HPV-associated anogenital cancer.

The chain uses TRBV11-2 and TRBJ2-6; D is perhaps TRBD2 (5 bases). There are 17 residues in the CDR3. Trimming left V 1 base short and J 2 bases short, with 12 bases between. Germline V gene data show CDR1 as SGHAT and CDR2 as FQNNGV. This CDR3 reads CASSLAEGMTGANVLTF. CDR3 in DNA: TGTGCCAGCAGCTTAGCCGAGGGAATGACTGGGGCCAACGTCCTGACTTTC. Variable domain in full (rest from reference TRBV11-2 and TRBJ2-6): EAGVAQSPRYKIIEKRQSVAFWCNPISGHATLYWYQQILGQGPKLLIQFQNNGVVDDSQLPKDRFSAERLKGVDSTLKIQPAKLEDSAVYLCASSLAEGMTGANVLTFGAGSRLTVL.

The genes are TRBV15 and TRBJ2-1; D unresolved. This CDR3 has 15 residues. CDR1 LNHNV and CDR2 YYDKDF come from the germline V gene (reference sequence). Between the trimmed V and J ends, which lost 2 bases and 6 bases, there was a span of 14 bases. CDR3 region: CATSRISKVGNEQFF. CDR3 nucleotide sequence: TGTGCCACCAGCAGAATTTCGAAAGTAGGCAATGAGCAGTTCTTC.

V usage is TRBV5-1 and J usage is TRBJ1-1; D call uncertain. The CDR3 extends over 14 amino acids. Trimming shortened V by 4 bases and J by 4 bases, and 14 bases separated the two germline ends. CDR1 SGHRS and CDR2 YFSETQ come from the germline V gene. The CDR3, as DNA: TGCGCCAGCAGCCCCAACAGCGGGAGCACTGAAGCTTTCTTT. Amino acids: CASSPNSGSTEAFF.

This clone was picked up a small number of times. J is TRBJ1-1 and V is TRBV18; D gene unclear. Germline CDR1 is KGHSH and CDR2 is LQKENI. Between the trimmed V and J ends, which lost 0 bases and 5 bases, there was a span of 4 bases. This CDR3 is 12 amino acids long. The CDR3 DNA reads TGTGCCAGCTCACCACCTTCTACTGAAGCTTTCTTT. This codes for CASSPPSTEAFF.

V gene TRBV25-1 combines with J gene TRBJ1-2; 9 nucleotides match TRBD1. CDR1 and CDR2 from the germline V gene are MGHDK and SYGVNS. J gave up 5 bases and V 2 bases, and 6 bases lay outside the gene matches. The CDR3 loop spans 15 amino acids. The CDR3 bases are TGTGCCAGCAGTGAACCAACAGGGGGCCGGTATGGCTACACCTTC. It encodes CASSEPTGGRYGYTF.

This sequence joins TRBV7-2 and TRBJ1-5, with 9 bases lining up with TRBD1. CDR3 length: 15 amino acids. CDR1 SGHTA and CDR2 FQGNSA come from the germline V gene. V shed 6 bases and J 7 bases; nucleotides not matched to a gene: 10. Here the CDR3 reads CASRGTGPRLQPQHF. The CDR3 DNA reads as TGTGCCAGCAGGGGGACAGGGCCTCGTTTGCAGCCCCAGCATTTT.

This clone came up a few times. DNA of the CDR3: TGCGCCAGCAGCCAAGCGTGGGGGGCTATCCAGCCCCAGCATTTT. It yields the protein CASSQAWGAIQPQHF. The V gene is TRBV4-3, the J gene TRBJ1-5, with D maybe TRBD1 (6 bases). Germline values: CDR1 LGHNA, CDR2 YSLEER. The V gene lost 1 base and the J gene lost 7 bases, with 14 bases spanning the gap. The CDR3 consists of 15 residues.

The rearrangement joins TRBV6-4 to TRBJ2-7; tentatively, D is TRBD2 (7 bases). The V gene's germline CDR1 is MRHNA and CDR2 SNTAGT. The length of the CDR3 is 15 residues. The V and J ends lost 4 bases and 1 base respectively, with 14 bases between them. CDR3 nucleotide sequence: TGTGCCAGCAGTGCCGCCGGGGGGCCGTCCTACGAGCAGTACTTC. Protein: CASSAAGGPSYEQYF.

The V and J genes are TRBV5-6 and TRBJ2-7, with D perhaps TRBD1 (6 bases). Germline V gives CDR1 SGHDT, CDR2 YYEEEE. The CDR3 is 13 amino acids. The V gene lost 6 bases and the J gene lost 0 bases, with 10 bases spanning the gap. In DNA form, the CDR3 reads TGTGCCAGCATGTTAGGGGGCTCCTACGAGCAGTACTTC. Protein product: CASMLGGSYEQYF.

The chain carries TRBV7-6 and TRBJ2-2, with D uncertain. Germline values: CDR1 SGHVS, CDR2 FNYEAQ. The length of the CDR3 is 13 residues. V lost 1 base to trimming and J lost 3 bases, with 3 bases between them. This CDR3 is CASSLEDTGELFF. The CDR3 DNA reads as TGTGCCAGCAGCTTAGAGGACACCGGGGAGCTGTTTTTT. Combining the CDR3 with reference TRBV7-6 and TRBJ2-2 gives the whole variable domain GAGVSQSPRYKVTKRGQDVALRCDPISGHVSLYWYRQALGQGPEFLTYFNYEAQQDKSGLPNDRFSAERPEGSISTLTIQRTEQRDSAMYRCASSLEDTGELFFGEGSRLTVL.

This clone has a single count. The chain couples TRBV7-2 to TRBJ2-7; D possibly corresponds to TRBD2 (5 bases). The CDR3 contains 13 residues. Germline CDR1 reads SGHTA; CDR2 reads FQGNSA. The V end was cut by 5 bases, the J end by 2 bases, with 10 bases between. CDR3 in DNA: TGTGCCAGCAGCCCAAGCGGACCCTACGAGCAGTACTTC. Encoded protein: CASSPSGPYEQYF. The whole variable domain, remainder taken from reference TRBV7-2 and TRBJ2-7, is GAGVSQSPSNKVTEKGKDVELRCDPISGHTALYWYRQSLGQGLEFLIYFQGNSAPDKSGLPSDRFSAERTGGSVSTLTIQRTQQEDSAVYLCASSPSGPYEQYFGPGTRLTVT.

The rearrangement links TRBV7-7 to TRBJ1-1; D possibly corresponds to TRBD1 (5 bases). The CDR3 totals 12 residues. Between the trimmed V and J ends, which lost 11 bases and 2 bases, there was a span of 12 bases. From germline, CDR1 is SSHAT and CDR2 FNYEAQ (reference sequence). CDR3 in amino acids: CAEAGQNTEAFF. The DNA of the CDR3 is TGTGCCGAAGCAGGGCAAAACACTGAAGCTTTCTTT.

The chain has TRBV6-1 and TRBJ2-5, with D maybe TRBD2 (5 bases). This CDR3 comprises 15 residues. CDR1 is MNHNS and CDR2 is SASEGT in the germline V gene. V gave up 2 bases and J gave up 9 bases, with 19 bases separating them. CDR3 DNA: TGTGCCAGCAGTGAACGGACGGGGATCCTAATGGCCCAGTACTTC. Amino acid sequence: CASSERTGILMAQYF.

This clone was seen only a few times. J is TRBJ2-7 and V is TRBV5-1; TRBD2 is a possible D gene (5 bases). Germline CDR1 and CDR2: SGHRS and YFSETQ. V lost 4 bases, J lost 6 bases, and 11 bases lay in between. The CDR3 is 12 residues long. CDR3 coding DNA: TGCGCCAGCAGCCAGGACTCTACCGAGCAGTACTTC. This encodes CASSQDSTEQYF.

This clone has just one count. The V and J genes are TRBV14 and TRBJ1-1, with TRBD1 matching 10 bases. Germline V gene lookup returns CDR1 SGHDN and CDR2 FVKESK. The CDR3 has 15 amino acids. V gave up 6 bases and J gave up 5 bases; unmatched junction bases: 9. CDR3 coding DNA: TGTGCCAGCAGTCCCTCGGTGGACAGGGGGACTGAAGCTTTCTTT. It encodes CASSPSVDRGTEAFF.

This chain connects TRBV13 to TRBJ2-7, with a weak D call TRBD1 (6 bases). The CDR3 has 15 residues. V was cut by 5 bases and J by 2 bases, with 16 bases left in between. The V gene's germline CDR1 is PRHDT and CDR2 FYEKMQ (reference sequence). The CDR3, as DNA: TGTGCCAGCAGCCAAGACAGGTATTCTGCCTACGAGCAGTACTTC. Its translation: CASSQDRYSAYEQYF.

This chain joins TRBV30 and TRBJ1-2; the D gene is possibly TRBD1 (6 bases). Germline lookup yields CDR1 GTSNPN and CDR2 SVGIG (reference sequence). The CDR3 contains 11 residues. The V and J ends lost 4 bases and 8 bases respectively, with 11 bases between them. CDR3 sequence (DNA): TGTGCCTGGAATTTCAGGGGAGGCTACACCTTC. Encoded protein: CAWNFRGGYTF.

This clone showed up just once. The V call is TRBV9, the J call TRBJ1-6; D gene ambiguous. The CDR3 is made up of 12 amino acids. Germline CDR1 SGDLS, CDR2 YYNGEE. Trimming shortened V by 1 base and J by 10 bases, and 6 bases separated the two germline ends. CDR3 region: CASSVSGSPLHF. CDR3 sequence (DNA): TGTGCCAGCAGCGTATCAGGCTCACCCCTCCACTTT.

The chain has TRBV11-3 and TRBJ2-5; possibly TRBD1 for D (5 bases). CDR1 is SGHNT and CDR2 is YENEEA in the germline V gene. Trimming stripped 5 bases from V and 5 bases from J, with 18 bases between. The CDR3 is 15 amino acids. The DNA for the CDR3 is TGTGCCAGCAGCCCGTCCGATAGGGGCAGGGAGACCCAGTACTTC. Its translation: CASSPSDRGRETQYF.

V usage is TRBV6-1 and J usage is TRBJ2-7, with 9 bases lining up with TRBD2. This CDR3 has 14 amino acids. The germline gives CDR1 MNHNS, CDR2 SASEGT. The V segment lost 8 bases and the J segment 1 base; nucleotides outside the gene matches: 6. This CDR3 reads CASRPTSGSYEQYF. The CDR3 bases are TGTGCCAGCCGACCGACTAGCGGATCCTACGAGCAGTACTTC.